What follows are 20 T cell receptor beta chains derived from one specimen sequenced in a study of OX40 agonist ivuxolimab in advanced cancers. The protocol was immunoSEQ multiplex PCR, while the TCRdb copy is restricted to in-frame clones and leaves out a portion. The sample contains about 66,000 clones, around 86% of which appear only once. This specimen consisted of CD4+ or CD8+ T cells sorted from blood, obtained in a trial of the OX40 agonist ivuxolimab. These receptors all stem from an adult with an advanced solid tumor such as melanoma, head and neck, liver or kidney cancer.

As for this clone: Other nucleotide sequences in the sample specify the same CDR3. The CDR3 here is CASRTGRYEQYF. The DNA for the CDR3 is TGCGCCAGCAGGACAGGGAGGTACGAGCAGTACTTC. This sequence joins TRBV10-2 and TRBJ2-7; D is perhaps TRBD1 (7 bases). CDR3 size: 12 residues. Germline V gene lookup returns CDR1 WSHSY and CDR2 SAAADI. V shed 6 bases and J shed 4 bases, with 10 bases lying between them.

The chain joins TRBV10-3 to TRBJ2-7; TRBD1 agrees at 9 bases. V shed 0 bases and J 5 bases; nucleotides not matched to a gene: 8. The CDR3 is 16 residues long. Per germline, CDR1 ENHRY and CDR2 SYGVKD. CDR3 sequence (DNA): TGTGCCATCAGTGAGTCGCTAGGGACAGGGAGGGACGAGCAGTACTTC. Its translation is CAISESLGTGRDEQYF.

This clone was seen once. The chain links TRBV5-4 to TRBJ2-1; the match to TRBD2 covers 8 bases. The V and J ends lost 3 bases and 7 bases, in that order; junction bases with no gene match: 3. Germline loops: CDR1 SGHNT, CDR2 YYREEE (reference sequence). The length of the CDR3 is 13 residues. CDR3 bases: TGTGCCAGCAGCTCGGGACTAGTGAATGAGCAGTTCTTC. It encodes CASSSGLVNEQFF.

V gene TRBV21-1 combines with J gene TRBJ1-2. TRBV21-1 represents a pseudogene. CDR3 size: 13 residues. CDR3 bases: TGTGCCAGCAGCAAGCATCTGTTTCTCGGCTACACCTTC. Residues: CASSKHLFLGYTF.

The chain carries TRBV11-2 and TRBJ2-1; 13 bases line up with TRBD2. Trimming at V came to 5 bases and at J to 8 bases, leaving 9 bases not matched to a gene. This CDR3 comprises 16 residues. Germline lookup yields CDR1 SGHAT and CDR2 FQNNGV. CDR3 DNA: TGTGCCAGCAGCCCGCGGACTAGCGGGAGACGTGATGAGCAGTTCTTC. Protein product: CASSPRTSGRRDEQFF.

This rearrangement joins TRBV7-9 to TRBJ2-7; 8 nucleotides match TRBD1. This CDR3 is built from 17 residues. V lost 7 bases and J lost 0; bases outside the gene matches: 14. From germline, CDR1 is SEHNR and CDR2 FQNEAQ (reference sequence). CDR3 loop: CASNEQVDRAFSYEQYF. CDR3 DNA sequence: TGTGCCAGCAACGAGCAGGTGGACAGGGCTTTCTCCTACGAGCAGTACTTC.

This clone was observed a single time. The rearrangement links TRBV28 to TRBJ1-3, with 7 bases that match TRBD1. V was clipped by 4 bases and J by 0 bases; unmatched bases: 6. Germline CDR1 and CDR2: MDHEN and SYDVKM. CDR3 length: 16 residues. For the CDR3, the DNA is TGTGCCAGCAGTTATTCCGGGACAGACTCTGGAAACACCATATATTTT. It codes for CASSYSGTDSGNTIYF.

The V gene is TRBV27, the J gene TRBJ1-2; the D gene is possibly TRBD1 (6 bases). V was trimmed by 2 bases and J by 4 bases, leaving 14 bases between them. Per germline, CDR1 MNHEY and CDR2 SMNVEV (reference sequence). This CDR3 region has 15 residues. DNA for the CDR3: TGTGCCAGCAGTTTAGTACAGGGTATGACCTATGGCTACACCTTC. Translation: CASSLVQGMTYGYTF.

CDR3 sequence (DNA): TGTGCCAGCAGCAACGCCGGGATAAGCACAGATACGCAGTATTTT. Residues: CASSNAGISTDTQYF. The rearrangement links TRBV7-3 to TRBJ2-3; a weak D match, TRBD2 (5 bases). Germline V gene data show CDR1 as SGHTA and CDR2 as FQGTGA. The V gene lost 5 bases and the J gene lost 0 bases, with 12 bases spanning the gap. The CDR3 is 15 amino acids.

The chain combines TRBV12-5 with TRBJ2-3; 11 bases agree with TRBD2. Germline V gene data show CDR1 as LGHNT and CDR2 as FRNRAP. The CDR3 loop spans 16 amino acids. The V segment lost 0 bases and the J segment 4 bases; nucleotides outside the gene matches: 3. CDR3 region: CASGLVLAGVADTQYF. CDR3 nucleotides: TGTGCTAGTGGTTTGGTACTAGCGGGAGTCGCAGATACGCAGTATTTT.

This sequence joins TRBV7-9 and TRBJ1-2; D call uncertain. Trimming pared 1 base from V and 5 bases from J, leaving 8 bases between. This CDR3 comprises 13 residues. The germline V gene encodes CDR1 SEHNR and CDR2 FQNEAQ (reference sequence). The CDR3 loop reads CASSLEAGYGYTF. Written as DNA, the CDR3 is TGTGCCAGCAGCTTAGAGGCCGGGTATGGCTACACCTTC.

V usage is TRBV7-9 and J usage is TRBJ1-5; D call uncertain. The germline V and J ends were trimmed by 6 bases and 2 bases, with 11 bases remaining between them. The CDR3 sequence is 14 residues long. Germline loops: CDR1 SEHNR, CDR2 FQNEAQ (reference sequence). CDR3 sequence (DNA): TGTGCCAGCAGTAAGTCTGGGGGCAATCAGCCCCAGCATTTT. Amino acids: CASSKSGGNQPQHF.

V is TRBV30 and J is TRBJ2-2, with TRBD1 matching 9 bases. The CDR3 contains 17 residues. CDR1 is GTSNPN and CDR2 is SVGIG in the germline V gene (reference sequence). J lost 5 bases, V lost 3 bases, and 13 bases had no gene match. This CDR3 is CAWRVRRTGVNTGELFF. As DNA, the CDR3 is TGTGCCTGGAGGGTGCGAAGGACAGGGGTAAATACCGGGGAGCTGTTTTTT. The full variable domain, in which reference TRBV30 and TRBJ2-2 provide the parts outside the CDR3, is SQTIHQWPATLVQPVGSPLSLECTVEGTSNPNLYWYRQAAGRGLQLLFYSVGIGQISSEVPQNLSASRPQDRQFILSSKKLLLSDSGFYLCAWRVRRTGVNTGELFFGEGSRLTVL.

V usage is TRBV10-3 and J usage is TRBJ2-5, with 8 nucleotides matching TRBD2. Germline values: CDR1 ENHRY, CDR2 SYGVKD. The V segment lost 4 bases and the J segment 1 base; nucleotides outside the gene matches: 8. The CDR3 loop spans 16 amino acids. The CDR3 region has the DNA TGTGCCATCAGTGGGGCAACTAGCGGACTCCAAGAGACCCAGTACTTC. Translation: CAISGATSGLQETQYF.

This sequence joins TRBV28 and TRBJ2-5; possible D gene TRBD1, 5 bases. CDR1 is MDHEN and CDR2 is SYDVKM in the germline V gene. Trimming left V 5 bases short and J 2 bases short, with 12 bases between. The CDR3 is 14 residues long. The CDR3 loop is CASSRGTLQETQYF. DNA of the CDR3: TGTGCCAGCAGTAGGGGAACCCTTCAAGAGACCCAGTACTTC.

The chain joins TRBV5-4 to TRBJ2-1; either TRBD1 or TRBD2 may fit D (6 bases each). CDR1 is SGHNT and CDR2 is YYREEE in the germline V gene (reference sequence). The V end lost 3 bases, the J end lost 2 bases, and 21 bases lay between the germline ends. The CDR3 has 18 residues. As DNA, the CDR3 is TGTGCCAGCAGCTCGCCCGTGTCGGGGGCCCGGACCTACAATGAGCAGTTCTTC. Amino acid sequence: CASSSPVSGARTYNEQFF.

The chain couples TRBV5-4 to TRBJ2-7; unclear D gene. The germline V gene has CDR1 SGHNT and CDR2 YYREEE (reference sequence). The CDR3 consists of 16 residues. The V gene lost 3 bases and the J gene lost 2 bases, with 18 bases spanning the gap. The CDR3 loop reads CASSSSGRRSTYEQYF. The CDR3, as DNA: TGTGCCAGCAGCTCCTCCGGACGGAGATCTACCTACGAGCAGTACTTC. The full variable domain, with the rest looked up from reference TRBV5-4 and TRBJ2-7, is ETGVTQSPTHLIKTRGQQVTLRCSSQSGHNTVSWYQQALGQGPQFIFQYYREEENGRGNFPPRFSGLQFPNYSSELNVNALELDDSALYLCASSSSGRRSTYEQYFGPGTRLTVT.

The chain carries TRBV7-3 and TRBJ2-7, with D tentatively TRBD1 or TRBD2 (5 bases each). Germline V gene sequence: CDR1 SGHTA, CDR2 FQGTGA. V lost 4 bases, J lost 7 bases, and 17 bases lay in between. The CDR3 covers 14 residues. The CDR3 is CASSSPGQQVEQYF. As DNA, the CDR3 is TGTGCCAGCAGCTCGCCGGGGCAACAAGTGGAGCAGTACTTC.

This clone has only one observation. This CDR3 is CASSRLPGQGTDTQYF. DNA of the CDR3: TGTGCCAGCAGTAGACTTCCGGGACAGGGCACAGATACGCAGTATTTT. The chain joins TRBV27 to TRBJ2-3; 8 positions match TRBD1. V gave up 5 bases and J gave up 1 base; unmatched junction bases: 8. The germline V gene has CDR1 MNHEY and CDR2 SMNVEV (reference sequence). The length of the CDR3 is 16 residues.

The chain is built from TRBV20-1 and TRBJ1-3, with unresolved D. The CDR3 totals 11 residues. CDR1 is DFQATT, CDR2 SNEGSKA, per germline (reference sequence). V lost 6 bases and J 4 bases, leaving 7 bases between the germline ends. The CDR3 DNA reads as TGCAGTGCAAAACACGGAAACACCATATATTTT. It specifies CSAKHGNTIYF.